The 24 T cell receptor beta chains presented below share a single source sample, sequenced in a study of blood T cell repertoires in COVID-19 (dated by TCRdb to 2018 to 2020). Library preparation employed the immunoSEQ multiplex PCR assay. Sourced from immuneACCESS, this table was stored by TCRdb with only in-frame sequences that have V and J called. A share of the clones is absent; for the studies checked, an unresolved V gene accounts for under half, and the remainder has no known explanation. This sample lists some 210,000 clones; about 81% were detected once. About 10% of the sample lies in the top ten. Sequenced material: PBMCs or T cells enriched from blood (not recorded which). The receptors here all came from a man between 40 and 49 years old who had recovered from COVID-19.

This clone has just a few counts. The J gene is TRBJ2-7, the V gene TRBV11-2; a possible D gene is TRBD2 (6 bases). Germline assignment: CDR1 SGHAT and CDR2 FQNNGV. There are 17 residues in the CDR3. V was shortened by 0 bases and J by 3 bases, with 18 bases between the two germline ends. The CDR3 loop is CASSLDGFGGRIYEQYF. The DNA for the CDR3 is TGTGCCAGCAGCTTAGACGGTTTCGGGGGTAGAATCTACGAGCAGTACTTC.

The J gene is TRBJ2-7, the V gene TRBV4-1; D may be TRBD1 (6 bases). The CDR3 runs to 13 residues. V lost 2 bases and J lost 3, with 8 bases in between. Per the germline V gene, CDR1 is MGHRA and CDR2 is YSYEKL. CDR3 protein: CASSQQQGYEQYF. CDR3 bases: TGCGCCAGCAGCCAACAACAGGGCTACGAGCAGTACTTC.

The sample holds one count of this clone. This chain joins TRBV27 and TRBJ1-2; TRBD1 aligns across 11 bases. In germline, CDR1 is MNHEY, CDR2 SMNVEV (reference sequence). The CDR3 length is 15 residues. With V trimmed by 3 bases and J by 5 bases, 5 bases remained unmatched. The CDR3 loop reads CASSFRGQGGYGYTF. As DNA, the CDR3 is TGTGCCAGCAGTTTTCGGGGACAGGGGGGATATGGCTACACCTTC.

The V and J genes are TRBV7-9 and TRBJ2-1, with 9 bases fitting TRBD2. The germline gives CDR1 SEHNR, CDR2 FQNEAQ (reference sequence). V lost 7 bases, J lost 2 bases, and 6 bases stayed unmatched. CDR3 length equals 15 residues. The CDR3 loop reads CASTPSSGTYNEQFF. For the CDR3, the DNA is TGTGCCAGCACCCCTTCTAGCGGGACCTACAATGAGCAGTTCTTC.

The V and J genes are TRBV2 and TRBJ1-5; D gene unclear. Germline V lookup: CDR1 SNHLY, CDR2 FYNNEI. Trimming left V 2 bases short and J 2 bases short, with 10 bases between. The CDR3 contains 15 residues. In nucleotides, the CDR3 is TGTGCCAGCAGTGAAAGGGCACTAGGCAATCAGCCCCAGCATTTT. It is translated as CASSERALGNQPQHF.

The chain links TRBV7-3 to TRBJ2-2, with a tentative D call TRBD1 (5 bases). Germline V CDR1 and CDR2: SGHTA, FQGTGA. This CDR3 is built from 15 residues. Trimming removed 3 bases at V and 2 bases at J, with 10 bases between. The CDR3 is CASSLLQANTGELFF. DNA of the CDR3: TGTGCCAGCAGCTTGTTACAGGCAAACACCGGGGAGCTGTTTTTT.

The V gene is TRBV7-8, the J gene TRBJ2-1, with TRBD1 matching 7 bases. Germline V CDR1 and CDR2: SGHVS, FQNEAQ. CDR3 length: 13 amino acids. V shed 7 bases, J shed 10 bases, and the junction held 10 bases outside the gene matches. CDR3 DNA sequence: TGTGCCAGCACCACATTAGGGGGCCGAGAGCAGTTCTTC. It is translated as CASTTLGGREQFF.

The rearrangement links TRBV10-3 to TRBJ2-1; 10 bases agree with TRBD1. Trimming at V came to 5 bases and at J to 8 bases, leaving 6 bases not matched to a gene. This CDR3 is built from 14 residues. Germline CDR1 and CDR2: ENHRY and SYGVKD. The chain's CDR3 is CAISSDRGEYEQFF. In DNA, the CDR3 is TGTGCCATCAGTTCGGACAGGGGGGAGTATGAGCAGTTCTTC.

This rearrangement joins TRBV5-1 to TRBJ2-1, with 7 bases aligning to TRBD1. The CDR3 consists of 16 residues. The germline gives CDR1 SGHRS, CDR2 YFSETQ. The V and J ends lost 0 bases and 6 bases, in that order; junction bases with no gene match: 9. The CDR3 region is CASSLDPGQIANEQFF. For the CDR3, the DNA is TGCGCCAGCAGCTTGGATCCGGGACAGATAGCCAATGAGCAGTTCTTC.

This rearrangement joins TRBV24-1 to TRBJ1-2; 8 nucleotides align to TRBD1. This CDR3 comprises 16 residues. Germline values: CDR1 KGHDR, CDR2 SFDVKD. With V trimmed by 1 base and J by 4 bases, 7 bases remained unmatched. The CDR3 sequence: CATSDFAGQGIYGYTF. DNA for the CDR3: TGTGCCACCAGTGATTTTGCCGGACAGGGAATCTATGGCTACACCTTC.

The rearrangement joins TRBV9 to TRBJ2-1; 11 nucleotides line up with TRBD2. Trimming took 10 bases from V and 7 from J; bases not matched to a gene: 10. This CDR3 is 14 amino acids long. Germline CDR1 and CDR2: SGDLS and YYNGEE. The CDR3 DNA reads as TGTGCCTCCAAAACTAGCGGGGGCGGGAATGAGCAGTTCTTC. It encodes CASKTSGGGNEQFF.

This clone came up once. V usage is TRBV21-1 and J usage is TRBJ1-2; the DNA was not used to check the table's D call, TRBD1. TRBV21-1 corresponds to a pseudogene. The CDR3 is 18 residues long. The CDR3 is CASSKEITEPYSEYGYTF. The CDR3 bases are TGTGCCAGCAGCAAAGAGATAACAGAACCCTATTCCGAGTATGGCTACACCTTC.

The chain has TRBV3-1 (or the pseudogene TRBV3-2) and TRBJ2-1; 8 bases line up with TRBD2. The ends lost 7 bases at V and 4 bases at J; junction bases unmatched: 12. The CDR3 extends over 16 amino acids. CDR1 LGHDT and CDR2 YNNKEL come from the germline V gene (reference sequence). The CDR3 loop is CASTKRSGGQYNEQFF. Here the CDR3 DNA reads TGTGCCAGCACCAAAAGGTCGGGGGGGCAGTACAATGAGCAGTTCTTC.

CDR3 sequence reads: CASSRGTGSYGYTF. The CDR3 coding sequence is TGTGCCAGCAGCAGGGGGACAGGGTCCTATGGCTACACCTTC. This sequence joins TRBV7-9 and TRBJ1-2, with TRBD1 matching 9 bases. With V trimmed by 5 bases and J by 4 bases, 5 bases remained unmatched. The CDR3 is 14 amino acids. The germline V gene has CDR1 SEHNR and CDR2 FQNEAQ (reference sequence).

Concerning this clone: Other DNA sequences in the same sample also yield this CDR3. This chain joins TRBV18 and TRBJ2-6; D possibly corresponds to TRBD1 (5 bases). Trimming took 3 bases from V and 1 from J, leaving 7 bases between them. CDR1 and CDR2 from the germline V gene are KGHSH and LQKENI. The CDR3 loop spans 15 amino acids. DNA of the CDR3: TGTGCCAGCTCACCGGACATTTCTGGGGCCAACGTCCTGACTTTC. This gives the protein CASSPDISGANVLTF.

Comments on this clone: One end of the junction does not line up with germline, which may come from a read error. This rearrangement joins TRBV5-1 to TRBJ2-7; 13 nucleotides line up with TRBD2. The CDR3 extends over 14 amino acids. Germline values: CDR1 SGHRS, CDR2 YFSETQ. This CDR3 is CASSFMGDGTSGEF. The DNA for the CDR3 is TGCGCCAGCAGCTTCATGGGGGACGGGACTAGCGGGGAATTC. The full variable domain, completed using reference TRBV5-1 and TRBJ2-7, is KAGVTQTPRYLIKTRGQQVTLSCSPISGHRSVSWYQQTPGQGLQFLFEYFSETQRNKGNFPGRFSGRQFSNSRSEMNVSTLELGDSALYLCASSFMGDGTSGEFGPGTRLTVT.

The sample holds a few counts of this clone. The chain uses TRBV27 and TRBJ1-6; weak D call: TRBD1 (5 bases). The CDR3 is made up of 14 amino acids. Trimming cost V 3 bases and J 6 bases, with 9 bases left between them. Germline V lookup: CDR1 MNHEY, CDR2 SMNVEV (reference sequence). The CDR3 loop is CASSLGPGNSPLHF. The CDR3 coding sequence is TGTGCCAGCAGTTTGGGGCCGGGTAATTCACCCCTCCACTTT.

This chain links TRBV7-9 with TRBJ2-1, with TRBD2 matching over 8 bases. The CDR3 is 14 residues long. V was clipped by 2 bases and J by 9 bases; unmatched bases: 6. Germline lookup yields CDR1 SEHNR and CDR2 FQNEAQ (reference sequence). In nucleotides, the CDR3 is TGTGCCAGCAGCTTACCTACTAGCGGTAGTGAGCAGTTCTTC. As protein: CASSLPTSGSEQFF.

The chain recombines TRBV18 with TRBJ1-3, with a possible D match to TRBD1 (6 bases). Trimming pared 4 bases from V and 0 bases from J, leaving 10 bases between. This CDR3 has 15 amino acids. Germline V CDR1 and CDR2: KGHSH, LQKENI. The CDR3 reads CASSRTDSSGNTIYF. DNA of the CDR3: TGTGCCAGCTCACGGACAGACAGCTCTGGAAACACCATATATTTT.

V gene TRBV7-2 combines with J gene TRBJ1-2, with D maybe TRBD1 (6 bases). CDR1 and CDR2 from the germline V gene are SGHTA and FQGNSA. V was trimmed by 4 bases and J by 4 bases, leaving 10 bases between them. The CDR3 covers 13 residues. Written as DNA, the CDR3 is TGTGCCAGCAGCTCCACAGGGTTCTATGGCTACACCTTC. Translated, it gives CASSSTGFYGYTF.

This clone occurred once. The genes are TRBV5-8 and TRBJ1-1; no firm D call. The CDR3 extends over 13 amino acids. CDR1 is SGHTS, CDR2 YDEGEE, per germline. Trimming took 1 base from V and 1 from J, leaving 5 bases between them. CDR3 sequence (DNA): TGTGCCAGCAGCTTGCACGGGAACACTGAAGCTTTCTTT. This translates into CASSLHGNTEAFF.

This chain links TRBV10-3 with TRBJ2-1; 7 positions agree with TRBD1. The junction had 11 bases not matched to a gene; V was cut back by 11 bases and J by 7 bases. Germline V gives CDR1 ENHRY, CDR2 SYGVKD. This CDR3 contains 13 residues. CDR3: CAVNPGQRNEQFF. CDR3 nucleotide sequence: TGTGCCGTCAACCCGGGACAGCGGAATGAGCAGTTCTTC.

The V call is TRBV19, the J call TRBJ1-4; 12 bases match TRBD1. V shed 4 bases, J shed 3 bases, and the junction held 12 bases outside the gene matches. The CDR3 loop spans 19 amino acids. Germline CDR1 and CDR2: LNHDA and SQIVND (reference sequence). CDR3 amino acids: CASSRSSGQGARANEKLFF. CDR3 DNA: TGTGCCAGTAGTAGAAGCTCGGGACAGGGGGCGCGGGCTAATGAAAAACTGTTTTTT.

V is TRBV2 and J is TRBJ1-2, with D possibly TRBD1 on 6 matching bases. CDR1 SNHLY and CDR2 FYNNEI come from the germline V gene. This CDR3 spans 14 amino acids. Deletions cut 8 bases from V and 13 bases from J, with 26 bases between. CDR3 protein: CASYDDKDSARGTF. The CDR3 DNA reads as TGTGCCAGCTACGATGATAAGGACAGCGCTCGGGGCACCTTC.